The clone carrying this T cell receptor beta chain was found once. No antigen is known for it. This record belongs to a study of cytomegalovirus exposure and HLA in healthy donors. In the study overall: In an early release, HLA-typed donors contributed tens of millions of unique TCR sequences.

The V and J ends lost 2 bases and 0 bases respectively, with 6 bases between them. The CDR3 sequence is 14 residues long. Germline loops: CDR1 SGDLS, CDR2 YYNGEE. Notes on the study in general: Later on, analysis showed that most CMV-associated TCR beta chains appeared to be HLA-restricted. Researchers catalogued 150 or so TCR beta chains as cytomegalovirus-associated. An assumption of roughly uniform sequencing depth across donors underlay the presence/absence analyses.

The PCR was carried out with 60 Vbeta primers and 13 Jbeta primers. Profiling relied on immunoSEQ multiplex PCR, and the TCRdb table lists in-frame clones only, not all of them. This table holds 60,000 to 70,000 clones, about four fifths found once. The chain joins TRBV9 to TRBJ1-5; D is ambiguous. The TCR comes from a man between 18 and 35 years old in good health and CMV-seropositive. The sequencing sample was made of PBMCs. CDR3: CASSVSDSNQPQHF. The CDR3 DNA is TGTGCCAGCAGCGTTTCAGATAGCAATCAGCCCCAGCATTTT.